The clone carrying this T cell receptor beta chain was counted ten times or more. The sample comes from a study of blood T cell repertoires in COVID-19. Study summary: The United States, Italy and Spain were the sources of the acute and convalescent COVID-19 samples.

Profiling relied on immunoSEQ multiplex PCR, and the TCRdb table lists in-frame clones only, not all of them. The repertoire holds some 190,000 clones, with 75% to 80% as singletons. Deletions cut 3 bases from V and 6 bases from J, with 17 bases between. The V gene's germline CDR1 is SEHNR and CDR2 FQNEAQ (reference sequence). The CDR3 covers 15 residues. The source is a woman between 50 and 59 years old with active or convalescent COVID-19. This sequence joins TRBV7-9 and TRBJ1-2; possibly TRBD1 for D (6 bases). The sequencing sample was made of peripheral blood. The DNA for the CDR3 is TGTGCCAGCAGCTTGGGGGCCGGCGGGTTGGATGGCTACACCTTC. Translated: CASSLGAGGLDGYTF.